A selection of T cell receptor beta chains follows, all from one sample in a study of T cell changes during pregnancy in multiple sclerosis. Profiling relied on immunoSEQ multiplex PCR, and the TCRdb table lists in-frame clones only, not all of them. The profile shows some 57,000 clones, 70% to 90% of them singletons. The source was peripheral blood, collected in the first trimester of pregnancy. These receptors all come from a female donor in good health, enrolled as a control in a pregnancy study. The CDR3 runs from the conserved cysteine through the conserved F or W. A D gene is named only where the DNA matches it firmly.

J gene,D gene,V gene,CDR3 protein,CDR3 DNA
TRBJ2-7,TRBD2,TRBV4-2,CASSHIREDSYEQYF,TGTGCCAGCAGCCACATCCGGGAGGATTCCTACGAGCAGTACTTC
TRBJ2-7,NA,TRBV2,CASRRTRQVYEQYF,TGTGCCAGCCGCCGTACCAGACAGGTATACGAGCAGTACTTC
TRBJ1-2,NA,TRBV5-1,CASSLVEGSGYTF,TGCGCCAGCAGCTTGGTGGAGGGGTCTGGCTACACCTTC
TRBJ1-1,NA,TRBV5-1,CASSLVERTEAFF,TGCGCCAGCAGCTTGGTAGAACGTACTGAAGCTTTCTTT
TRBJ1-1,TRBD1,TRBV9,CASSVLRQGAAFF,TGTGCCAGCAGCGTCCTTAGACAGGGGGCGGCTTTCTTT
TRBJ1-3,TRBD1,TRBV14,CASSLDRGLSGNTIYF,TGTGCCAGCAGCCTTGACAGGGGCCTCTCTGGAAACACCATATATTTT
TRBJ1-1,NA,TRBV27,CASSHRGGNTEAFF,TGTGCCAGCAGCCACCGAGGGGGGAACACTGAAGCTTTCTTT
TRBJ2-1,TRBD1,TRBV11-2,CASRTTGQGAYNEQFF,TGTGCCAGCAGGACTACTGGACAGGGGGCTTACAATGAGCAGTTCTTC
TRBJ1-1,NA,TRBV7-9,CASTPGGLNTEAFF,TGTGCCAGCACCCCAGGAGGGCTAAACACTGAAGCTTTCTTT
TRBJ2-1,NA,TRBV20-1,CSAKEGVEQFF,TGCAGTGCCAAGGAGGGCGTGGAGCAGTTCTTC
TRBJ2-1,TRBD2,TRBV6-1,CASRGTNQGGEQFF,TGTGCCAGCAGAGGGACTAACCAAGGAGGTGAGCAGTTCTTC
TRBJ2-3,TRBD2,TRBV30,CAWSALAGVTDTQYF,TGTGCCTGGAGTGCTCTAGCGGGGGTCACAGATACGCAGTATTTT
TRBJ1-2,NA,TRBV30,CAWSVRRASNYGYTF,TGTGCCTGGAGTGTACGGAGGGCCTCGAACTATGGCTACACCTTC
TRBJ1-1,TRBD1,TRBV4-3,CASSQLTGVTEAFF,TGCGCCAGCAGCCAGTTGACAGGGGTCACTGAAGCTTTCTTT
TRBJ2-1,TRBD2,TRBV4-2,CASSPDGTSGAITEQFF,TGTGCCAGCAGCCCTGACGGGACTAGCGGGGCAATCACGGAGCAGTTCTTC
TRBJ1-2,TRBD1,TRBV2,CASSVERTGGPGYTF,TGTGCCAGCAGTGTAGAAAGGACAGGGGGCCCTGGCTACACCTTC
TRBJ1-2,TRBD1,TRBV20-1,CSSTGAYGYTF,TGCAGTTCGACAGGGGCCTATGGCTACACCTTC
TRBJ2-3,NA,TRBV5-4,CASSLYGRGTQYF,TGTGCCAGCAGCTTGTACGGTCGAGGTACGCAGTATTTT
TRBJ2-2,TRBD1,TRBV10-3,CAISESDRDTGELFF,TGTGCCATCAGTGAGTCGGACAGGGACACCGGGGAGCTGTTTTTT
TRBJ1-2,NA,TRBV25-1,CASSDFPVEIGGYTF,TGTGCCAGCAGTGACTTCCCCGTGGAGATCGGAGGCTACACCTTC
TRBJ2-5,NA,TRBV2,CASKLVRAQETQYF,TGTGCCAGTAAATTAGTCAGGGCCCAAGAGACCCAGTACTTC
TRBJ2-1,TRBD2,TRBV11-3,CASSQERGVDNEQFF,TGTGCCAGCAGCCAGGAGCGGGGGGTAGACAATGAGCAGTTCTTC
TRBJ1-6,NA,TRBV7-2,CASTLTVQNSPLHF,TGTGCCAGCACCCTGACAGTGCAGAATTCACCCCTCCACTTT
TRBJ1-5,NA,TRBV19,CASTHLGGSNQPQHF,TGTGCCAGTACCCACTTGGGGGGGAGCAATCAGCCCCAGCATTTT
TRBJ1-4,TRBD1,TRBV5-4,CASSTGQGPLNEKLFF,TGTGCCAGCAGCACCGGACAGGGGCCGTTAAATGAAAAACTGTTTTTT
TRBJ1-1,NA,TRBV30,CAWRRTENTEAFF,TGTGCCTGGAGGAGGACAGAGAACACTGAAGCTTTCTTT
TRBJ1-5,NA,TRBV7-8,CASSLLQGSRQPQHF,TGTGCCAGCAGCTTACTTCAGGGAAGCCGTCAGCCCCAGCATTTT
TRBJ2-1,TRBD1,TRBV7-3,CASSQGVGDYNEQFF,TGTGCCAGCAGCCAGGGGGTAGGCGACTACAATGAGCAGTTCTTC
TRBJ2-7,TRBD1,TRBV5-4,CASSWGQYEQYF,TGTGCCAGCAGCTGGGGACAGTACGAGCAGTACTTC
TRBJ2-3,NA,TRBV11-3,CASSLYSTADTQYF,TGTGCCAGCAGCTTATATAGCACCGCAGATACGCAGTATTTT
TRBJ2-3,TRBD2,TRBV19,CASSFPAGEADTQYF,TGTGCCAGTAGTTTTCCAGCGGGAGAGGCAGATACGCAGTATTTT
TRBJ2-1,TRBD2,TRBV7-7,CASSLLAGGSYNEQFF,TGTGCCAGCAGCCTTCTAGCGGGGGGTTCCTACAATGAGCAGTTCTTC
TRBJ2-3,NA,TRBV10-3,CATMDPEAQYF,TGTGCCACCATGGATCCGGAGGCGCAGTATTTT
TRBJ1-5,NA,TRBV7-3,CASSLLGAYSNQPQHF,TGTGCCAGCAGCTTACTAGGAGCCTATAGCAATCAGCCCCAGCATTTT
TRBJ1-4,TRBD1,TRBV4-3,CASSQDSTGYEKLFF,TGCGCCAGCAGCCAAGATTCGACAGGGTACGAAAAACTGTTTTTT
TRBJ2-5,TRBD2,TRBV7-2,CASSLAGTSALGETQYF,TGTGCCAGCAGCCTTGCCGGGACTAGCGCCCTCGGGGAGACCCAGTACTTC
TRBJ1-4,TRBD1,TRBV5-6,CASSLQGELRTNEELFF,TGTGCCAGCAGCCTACAGGGGGAGTTGAGAACTAATGAAGAACTGTTTTTT
TRBJ1-5,NA,TRBV28,CASSYINQPQHF,TGTGCCAGCAGTTACATAAATCAGCCCCAGCATTTT
TRBJ1-6,NA,TRBV18,CASSPEGGYNSPLHF,TGTGCCAGCTCACCAGAAGGGGGATATAATTCACCCCTCCACTTT
TRBJ1-2,NA,TRBV7-2,CASSSDNLSGYTF,TGTGCCAGCAGCTCGGACAATTTGAGCGGCTACACCTTC
TRBJ2-2,TRBD2,TRBV4-3,CASSRLAEDTGELFF,TGCGCCAGCAGCCGACTAGCCGAGGACACCGGGGAGCTGTTTTTT